The 8 T cell receptor beta chains in this list originate from one sample, sequenced in a study of CD8 T cells in Susac syndrome. The authors reverse transcribed about 0.45 to 1 ug RNA with random hexamers. TCRdb processed the immunoSEQ multiplex PCR reads anew with MiXCR; each CDR3 protein has one entry. The sample lists some 300,000 distinct CDR3 sequences; 85% were seen once. Sequencing was performed on CD8+ T cells from PBMCs. Receptors were obtained from a human donor with multiple sclerosis.

The chain carries TRBV9 and TRBJ2-3; D ambiguous. This CDR3 is 12 amino acids long. Trimming stripped 0 bases from V and 4 bases from J, with 3 bases between. Germline CDR1 SGDLS, CDR2 YYNGEE. Here the CDR3 reads CASSVEADTQYF. CDR3 nucleotides: TGTGCCAGCAGCGTAGAGGCAGATACGCAGTATTTT.

The chain has TRBV28 and TRBJ2-1, with D perhaps given as TRBD1 or TRBD2 (6 bases each). The CDR3 spans 17 residues. V was pared by 2 bases and J by 4 bases, with 18 bases between. Germline lookup yields CDR1 MDHEN and CDR2 SYDVKM. The CDR3 DNA sequence: TGTGCCAGCAGTTTAAGAGGGGGGCGGATCTCTTACAATGAGCAGTTCTTC. Amino acid sequence: CASSLRGGRISYNEQFF. Combining the CDR3 with reference TRBV28 and TRBJ2-1 gives the whole variable domain DVKVTQSSRYLVKRTGEKVFLECVQDMDHENMFWYRQDPGLGLRLIYFSYDVKMKEKGDIPEGYSVSREKKERFSLILESASTNQTSMYLCASSLRGGRISYNEQFFGPGTRLTVL.

V gene TRBV29-1 combines with J gene TRBJ1-1; D not resolved. The CDR3 consists of 16 residues. The germline V and J ends were trimmed by 5 bases and 4 bases, with 23 bases remaining between them. The V gene's germline CDR1 is SQVTM and CDR2 ANQGSEA. The CDR3 loop reads CSVRLPPPERSTEAFF. Written as DNA, the CDR3 is TGCAGCGTTCGACTCCCTCCCCCGGAACGGTCCACTGAAGCTTTCTTT.

The chain has TRBV28 and TRBJ2-7, with TRBD1 as a possible D gene (6 bases). Germline V gene sequence: CDR1 MDHEN, CDR2 SYDVKM. Trimming removed 4 bases from V and 0 bases from J, with 16 bases in between. The CDR3 spans 16 residues. The CDR3, as DNA: TGTGCCAGCAGTTCCCCCCGACAGGAGACCTCCTACGAGCAGTACTTC. This gives the protein CASSSPRQETSYEQYF.

J is TRBJ2-7 and V is TRBV7-8; D gene ambiguous. This CDR3 spans 15 amino acids. Germline V lookup: CDR1 SGHVS, CDR2 FQNEAQ. The V end lost 3 bases, the J end lost 0 bases, and 12 bases lay between the germline ends. CDR3 nucleotide sequence: TGTGCCAGCAGCTTGGTCACTCGGAGCTCCTACGAGCAGTACTTC. Translation: CASSLVTRSSYEQYF.

The V call is TRBV19, the J call TRBJ1-1; D call uncertain. Germline-derived CDR1 and CDR2 are LNHDA and SQIVND (reference sequence). The CDR3 spans 13 residues. V lost 7 bases, J lost 0 bases, and 9 bases lay in between. The CDR3 DNA reads as TGTGCCAGTATGGGATTCATGAACACTGAAGCTTTCTTT. Translated, it gives CASMGFMNTEAFF.

The rearrangement uses TRBV7-9 and TRBJ1-1; D is uncertain. Trimming stripped 5 bases from V and 8 bases from J, with 15 bases between. This CDR3 is built from 13 residues. Germline V CDR1 and CDR2: SEHNR, FQNEAQ (reference sequence). CDR3 sequence: CASSPRVGQEAFF. The CDR3 DNA reads TGTGCCAGCAGCCCGAGGGTTGGGCAGGAAGCTTTCTTT.

The gene calls are TRBV27 and TRBJ2-1; tentative D call: TRBD1 (6 bases). V was cut by 5 bases and J by 4 bases, with 12 bases left in between. Germline V gene data show CDR1 as MNHEY and CDR2 as SMNVEV (reference sequence). There are 14 residues in the CDR3. The CDR3: CASSLFRGYNEQFF. CDR3 nucleotides: TGTGCCAGCAGTCTCTTCAGGGGATACAATGAGCAGTTCTTC.